These T cell receptor beta chains were read from a single sample in a study of T cells after posttransplantation cyclophosphamide. The table came from immunoSEQ multiplex PCR; TCRdb's copy has only in-frame clones and leaves some out. This sample has about 52,000 clones, with 94% found just once. What was sequenced was PBMCs. The origin of the receptors is a woman in her twenties or thirties in good health and a related stem cell transplant donor. Both conserved end residues are part of each CDR3. A D gene is named only where the DNA matches it firmly. The size of a clone is reported for some rows only, either as once, few or many, or as a class for expanded clones.

j_call: TRBJ2-1; v_call: TRBV6-6; d_call: -; clone_size: -; cdr3_nt: TGTGCCAGCAATACCGGGGGGCCGGGAAATGAGCAGTTCTTC; cdr3_aa: CASNTGGPGNEQFF
j_call: TRBJ1-5; v_call: TRBV11-2; d_call: -; clone_size: once; cdr3_nt: TGTGCCAGCAGCTTAGACAGGGATCAGCCCCAGCATTTT; cdr3_aa: CASSLDRDQPQHF
j_call: TRBJ2-2; v_call: TRBV6-1; d_call: -; clone_size: -; cdr3_nt: TGTGCCAGCAGTGACGTTACCGGGGAGCTGTTTTTT; cdr3_aa: CASSDVTGELFF
j_call: TRBJ1-2; v_call: TRBV5-4; d_call: TRBD1; clone_size: -; cdr3_nt: TGTGCCAGCAGCATGAACAAGGACAGGGACTATGGCTACACCTTC; cdr3_aa: CASSMNKDRDYGYTF
j_call: TRBJ1-2; v_call: TRBV25-1; d_call: TRBD1; clone_size: once; cdr3_nt: TGTGCCAGCACCCTGACAGGGCAAGGCTACACCTTC; cdr3_aa: CASTLTGQGYTF
j_call: TRBJ1-6; v_call: TRBV4-3; d_call: -; clone_size: -; cdr3_nt: TGCGCCAGCAGCCAAGACCTCCACTATTCACCCCTCCACTTT; cdr3_aa: CASSQDLHYSPLHF
j_call: TRBJ2-7; v_call: TRBV29-1; d_call: -; clone_size: -; cdr3_nt: TGCAGCGTTGGGACACGTGTATCCTACGAGCAGTACTTC; cdr3_aa: CSVGTRVSYEQYF
j_call: TRBJ2-1; v_call: TRBV18; d_call: TRBD2; clone_size: once; cdr3_nt: TGTGCCAGCTCACCGGAACTAGCGGGTCTCAATGAGCAGTTCTTC; cdr3_aa: CASSPELAGLNEQFF
j_call: TRBJ2-6; v_call: TRBV7-9; d_call: -; clone_size: -; cdr3_nt: TGTGCCAGCAGCTCCTATGGGGCGGTCTCTGGGGCCAACGTCCTGACTTTC; cdr3_aa: CASSSYGAVSGANVLTF
j_call: TRBJ2-3; v_call: TRBV7-2; d_call: -; clone_size: once; cdr3_nt: TGTGCCAGCAGCTTAATCCCGGGCACAGATACGCAGTATTTT; cdr3_aa: CASSLIPGTDTQYF
j_call: TRBJ2-1; v_call: TRBV11-2; d_call: TRBD1; clone_size: -; cdr3_nt: TGTGCCAGCAGCCGGACAGGGGGTGAGCAGTTCTTC; cdr3_aa: CASSRTGGEQFF
j_call: TRBJ1-1; v_call: TRBV4-2; d_call: -; clone_size: -; cdr3_nt: TGTGCCAGCAGCCAAGCTGCAGGGTTGGACACTGAAGCTTTCTTT; cdr3_aa: CASSQAAGLDTEAFF
j_call: TRBJ1-2; v_call: TRBV9; d_call: -; clone_size: -; cdr3_nt: TGTGCCAGCAGCGTATCTGGGGCCGGGGGTGGCTACACCTTC; cdr3_aa: CASSVSGAGGGYTF
j_call: TRBJ2-7; v_call: TRBV9; d_call: -; clone_size: -; cdr3_nt: TGTGCCAGCAGCGTAGGGTTGCGGGACCCCTCCTACGAGCAGTACTTC; cdr3_aa: CASSVGLRDPSYEQYF
j_call: TRBJ2-1; v_call: TRBV7-2; d_call: TRBD2; clone_size: -; cdr3_nt: TGTGCCAGCAGCTTTACTAGCGGGGGGACCAATGAGCAGTTCTTC; cdr3_aa: CASSFTSGGTNEQFF
j_call: TRBJ1-5; v_call: TRBV19; d_call: TRBD1; clone_size: -; cdr3_nt: TGTGCCAGTAGCCCGGGACAGGGCTATCAGCCCCAGCATTTT; cdr3_aa: CASSPGQGYQPQHF
j_call: TRBJ1-3; v_call: TRBV2; d_call: -; clone_size: once; cdr3_nt: TGTGCCAGCAGTGAGTTCCTAGCTGGAAACACCATATATTTT; cdr3_aa: CASSEFLAGNTIYF
j_call: TRBJ2-6; v_call: TRBV7-2; d_call: -; clone_size: -; cdr3_nt: TGTGCCAGCAGCCCATTACACATTGATGGGGCCAACGTCCTGACTTTC; cdr3_aa: CASSPLHIDGANVLTF
j_call: TRBJ2-3; v_call: TRBV21-1; d_call: -; clone_size: -; cdr3_nt: TGTGCCAGCAGCAAACCCAGACTAGCGCACACAGATACGCAGTATTTT; cdr3_aa: CASSKPRLAHTDTQYF
j_call: TRBJ1-2; v_call: TRBV7-9; d_call: TRBD1; clone_size: -; cdr3_nt: TGTGCCAGCAGCTCGGGACAGGGTCGACGGGGCTACACCTTC; cdr3_aa: CASSSGQGRRGYTF
j_call: TRBJ2-7; v_call: TRBV14; d_call: -; clone_size: -; cdr3_nt: TGTGCCAGCAGCCAAGTGCGGAGCTACGAGCAGTACTTC; cdr3_aa: CASSQVRSYEQYF
j_call: TRBJ1-2; v_call: TRBV9; d_call: -; clone_size: -; cdr3_nt: TGTGCCAGCAGCACTCGGACGGGGTATGGCTACACCTTC; cdr3_aa: CASSTRTGYGYTF
j_call: TRBJ2-7; v_call: TRBV18; d_call: -; clone_size: -; cdr3_nt: TGTGCCAGCTCACATGAAGAACAGGGCTACGAGCAGTACTTC; cdr3_aa: CASSHEEQGYEQYF
j_call: TRBJ1-5; v_call: TRBV10-3; d_call: TRBD1; clone_size: -; cdr3_nt: TGTGCCATCAGTGAATGGGACACAGGGGGGGACGACAATCAGCCCCAGCATTTT; cdr3_aa: CAISEWDTGGDDNQPQHF
j_call: TRBJ2-1; v_call: TRBV5-1; d_call: TRBD1; clone_size: -; cdr3_nt: TGCGCCAGCAGCTCGGGCGGACAGGGGGCTTACAATGAGCAGTTCTTC; cdr3_aa: CASSSGGQGAYNEQFF
j_call: TRBJ2-1; v_call: TRBV11-2; d_call: -; clone_size: -; cdr3_nt: TGTGCCAGCCGACAGTCCTACAATGAGCAGTTCTTC; cdr3_aa: CASRQSYNEQFF
j_call: TRBJ2-7; v_call: TRBV4-1; d_call: TRBD1; clone_size: -; cdr3_nt: TGCGCCAGCAGCCAGCTCCCTCTACAGGGGGCTTTCGAGCAGTACTTC; cdr3_aa: CASSQLPLQGAFEQYF
j_call: TRBJ1-1; v_call: TRBV5-1; d_call: TRBD1; clone_size: once; cdr3_nt: TGCGCCAGCAGCAAGGACAGGAATGAAGCTTTCTTT; cdr3_aa: CASSKDRNEAFF
j_call: TRBJ1-4; v_call: TRBV30; d_call: -; clone_size: -; cdr3_nt: TGTGCCTGTACTAGGCTAACTAATGAAAAACTGTTTTTT; cdr3_aa: CACTRLTNEKLFF
j_call: TRBJ1-6; v_call: TRBV4-3; d_call: TRBD1; clone_size: -; cdr3_nt: TGCGCCAGCAGCCAAGAGTGGGCAGGGGGTTATAATTCACCCCTCCACTTT; cdr3_aa: CASSQEWAGGYNSPLHF
j_call: TRBJ2-7; v_call: TRBV7-7; d_call: TRBD1; clone_size: -; cdr3_nt: TGTGCCAGCAGCTTGGGACAGGGGGCTGGCGAGCAGTACTTC; cdr3_aa: CASSLGQGAGEQYF
j_call: TRBJ2-7; v_call: TRBV7-9; d_call: -; clone_size: -; cdr3_nt: TGTGCCAGCATCTCCGCAGGGGATCCCTACGAGCAGTACTTC; cdr3_aa: CASISAGDPYEQYF
j_call: TRBJ2-3; v_call: TRBV1; d_call: -; clone_size: -; cdr3_nt: TGCACCACCGAGATAGCGGGGAGTCTTTTT; cdr3_aa: CTTEIAGSLF
j_call: TRBJ2-5; v_call: TRBV28; d_call: TRBD2; clone_size: -; cdr3_nt: TGTGCCAGCAGTCTCCTAGCGGGGGGTACACAAGAGACCCAGTACTTC; cdr3_aa: CASSLLAGGTQETQYF
j_call: TRBJ2-3; v_call: TRBV7-3; d_call: TRBD2; clone_size: -; cdr3_nt: TGTGCCAGCAGCTTAACGACTAGCGGGGTCCGCGGTACGCAGTATTTT; cdr3_aa: CASSLTTSGVRGTQYF
j_call: TRBJ2-6; v_call: TRBV4-3; d_call: -; clone_size: -; cdr3_nt: TGCGCCAGCAGCCAAGAAAGTTCGGGAACTGGGGCCAACGTCCTGACTTTC; cdr3_aa: CASSQESSGTGANVLTF
j_call: TRBJ2-7; v_call: TRBV18; d_call: TRBD2; clone_size: -; cdr3_nt: TGTGCCAGCTCATTGGGGGGAGGGCGTACCGAGCAGTACTTC; cdr3_aa: CASSLGGGRTEQYF
j_call: TRBJ1-1; v_call: TRBV10-1; d_call: -; clone_size: -; cdr3_nt: TGCGCCAGCAGTGATCCAGGGGCCGCAAACACTGAAGCTTTCTTT; cdr3_aa: CASSDPGAANTEAFF
j_call: TRBJ2-7; v_call: TRBV29-1; d_call: TRBD1; clone_size: once; cdr3_nt: TGCAGCGTTGAAGCGGCGACAGGGGTGGCCTACGAGCAGTACTTC; cdr3_aa: CSVEAATGVAYEQYF
j_call: TRBJ1-5; v_call: TRBV9; d_call: -; clone_size: -; cdr3_nt: TGTGCCAGCAGCGTAGGTCAGGGGAATCAGCCCCAGCATTTT; cdr3_aa: CASSVGQGNQPQHF
j_call: TRBJ1-3; v_call: TRBV7-8; d_call: -; clone_size: once; cdr3_nt: TGTGCCAGCAGCACTAGGCGGGGGTCGTCCGGAAACACCATATATTTT; cdr3_aa: CASSTRRGSSGNTIYF